This TCR beta chain was captured in a study of control samples from healthy donors and cancer patients. V lost 5 bases, J lost 5 bases, and 2 bases stayed unmatched. Per the germline V gene, CDR1 is SNHLY and CDR2 is FYNNEI. This CDR3 has 13 amino acids. The protocol was immunoSEQ multiplex PCR, while the TCRdb copy is restricted to in-frame clones and leaves out a portion. The data contain 100,000 to 150,000 clones, about nine tenths of them singletons. This clonotype originated in a woman between 45 and 65 years old in good health. The sequenced sample consisted of blood. This chain links TRBV2 with TRBJ2-4, with 8 bases lining up with TRBD1. The CDR3 protein is CASSSDRENIQYF. The CDR3 bases are TGTGCCAGCAGTTCGGACAGGGAAAACATTCAGTACTTC.